This T cell receptor beta chain was identified in a study of T cell responses to AZD1222 COVID-19 vaccine. General study results and limits: Clonal diversity was possibly underestimated; the donors were predominantly white British and more often female.

As regards this clone: The target antigen is unknown. Other DNA sequences in the same sample also yield this CDR3.

The protocol was immunoSEQ multiplex PCR, while the TCRdb copy is restricted to in-frame clones and leaves out a portion. In the table there are 150,000 to 200,000 clones, 88% of which are singletons. The length of the CDR3 is 14 residues. V lost 2 bases to trimming and J lost 2 bases; unmatched junction nucleotides: 0. The V gene's germline CDR1 is MDHEN and CDR2 SYDVKM. The clonotype comes from an adult who received the AZD1222 COVID-19 vaccine. The source was peripheral blood, collected 28 days after the second AZD1222 dose. V is TRBV28 and J is TRBJ1-3; 7 bases are shared with TRBD1. The CDR3, as DNA: TGTGCCAGCAGTTTAGACAGGGCTGGAAACACCATATATTTT. It translates to CASSLDRAGNTIYF.